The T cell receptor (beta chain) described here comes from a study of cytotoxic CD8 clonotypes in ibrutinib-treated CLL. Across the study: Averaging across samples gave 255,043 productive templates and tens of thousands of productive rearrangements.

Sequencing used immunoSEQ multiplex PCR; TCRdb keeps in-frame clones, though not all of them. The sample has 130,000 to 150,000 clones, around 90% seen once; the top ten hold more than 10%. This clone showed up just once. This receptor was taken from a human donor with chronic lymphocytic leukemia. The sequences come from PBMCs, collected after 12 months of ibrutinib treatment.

The CDR3 nucleotides are TGTGCCAGCAGCTTACGATCGGGAGTGGGGTACGAGCAGTACTTC. Amino acids: CASSLRSGVGYEQYF. The rearrangement joins TRBV7-2 to TRBJ2-7; a weak D match, TRBD2 (6 bases). The CDR3 length is 15 residues. Germline V gene lookup returns CDR1 SGHTA and CDR2 FQGNSA. Deletions cut 2 bases from V and 4 bases from J, with 15 bases between.